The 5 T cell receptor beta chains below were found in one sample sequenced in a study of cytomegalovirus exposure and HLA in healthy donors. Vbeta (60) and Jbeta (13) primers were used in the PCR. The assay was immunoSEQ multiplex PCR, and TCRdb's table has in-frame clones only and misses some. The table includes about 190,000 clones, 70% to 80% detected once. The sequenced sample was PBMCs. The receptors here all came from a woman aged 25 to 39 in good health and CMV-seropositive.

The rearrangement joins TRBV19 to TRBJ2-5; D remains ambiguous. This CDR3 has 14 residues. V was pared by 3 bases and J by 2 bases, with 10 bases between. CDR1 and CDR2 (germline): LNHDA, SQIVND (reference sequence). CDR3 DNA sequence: TGTGCCAGTAGTATCCCAGCGAGACAAGAGACCCAGTACTTC. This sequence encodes CASSIPARQETQYF.

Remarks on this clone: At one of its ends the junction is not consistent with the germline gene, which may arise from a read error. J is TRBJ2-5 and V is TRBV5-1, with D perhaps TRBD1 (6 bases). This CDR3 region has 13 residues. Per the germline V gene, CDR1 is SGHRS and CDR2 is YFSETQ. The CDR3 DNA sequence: TGCGTCAGCAGCTTACAGGGCCAAGAGACCCAGTACTTC. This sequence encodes CVSSLQGQETQYF. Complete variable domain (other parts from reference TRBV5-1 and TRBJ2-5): KAGVTQTPRYLIKTRGQQVTLSCSPISGHRSVSWYQQTPGQGLQFLFEYFSETQRNKGNFPGRFSGRQFSNSRSEMNVSTLELGDSALYLCVSSLQGQETQYFGPGTRLLVL.

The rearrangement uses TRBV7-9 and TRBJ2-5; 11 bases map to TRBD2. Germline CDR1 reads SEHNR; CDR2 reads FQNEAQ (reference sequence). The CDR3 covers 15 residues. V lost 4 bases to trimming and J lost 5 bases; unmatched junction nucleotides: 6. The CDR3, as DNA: TGTGCCAGCAGCTCTCGGACTAGCGGGTTGGAGACCCAGTACTTC. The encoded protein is CASSSRTSGLETQYF.

Here the CDR3 DNA reads TGTGCCAGCAGCTTAGCGCGTTCGCTCTCTGGAAACACCATATATTTT. Amino acid sequence: CASSLARSLSGNTIYF. The chain couples TRBV7-2 to TRBJ1-3; the D is unclear. Germline V CDR1 and CDR2: SGHTA, FQGNSA. The V end was cut by 0 bases, the J end by 0 bases, with 9 bases between. This CDR3 is built from 16 residues.

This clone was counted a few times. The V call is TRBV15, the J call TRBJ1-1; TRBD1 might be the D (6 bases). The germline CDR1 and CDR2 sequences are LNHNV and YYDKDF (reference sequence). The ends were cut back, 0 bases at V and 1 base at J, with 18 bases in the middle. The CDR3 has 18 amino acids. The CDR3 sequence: CATSRDWGQGGANTEAFF. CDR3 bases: TGTGCCACCAGCAGAGATTGGGGGCAAGGGGGAGCGAACACTGAAGCTTTCTTT.